The clone carrying this TCR beta chain was picked up one time. This specimen belongs to a study of blood T cell repertoires in COVID-19. As processed by the authors: Amplifying reference gene primers gave estimates of nucleated cell counts. Some clones are missing from TCRdb's copy, which holds only in-frame ones; the method was immunoSEQ multiplex PCR. V, J and clone size were drawn from that table, and D and trimming were deduced from the DNA. The sample has about 240,000 clones; just under 85% are singletons. V lost 0 bases and J lost 0, with 12 bases in between. From germline, CDR1 is SGHRS and CDR2 YFSETQ. The CDR3 covers 16 residues.

The sequencing input was peripheral blood. V gene TRBV5-1 combines with J gene TRBJ1-1; a possible D gene is TRBD1 (6 bases). The sequence derives from a woman of 80 years or more with acute or convalescent COVID-19. As DNA, the CDR3 is TGCGCCAGCAGCTTGGGAGCTGGGGGCATGAACACTGAAGCTTTCTTT. Translation: CASSLGAGGMNTEAFF. Full variable domain (remainder filled in from reference TRBV5-1 and TRBJ1-1): KAGVTQTPRYLIKTRGQQVTLSCSPISGHRSVSWYQQTPGQGLQFLFEYFSETQRNKGNFPGRFSGRQFSNSRSEMNVSTLELGDSALYLCASSLGAGGMNTEAFFGQGTRLTVV.